This note documents a single T cell receptor (beta chain) sequence. The data stem from a study of regulatory T cells in long-lasting Graves disease. Background on the study: By definition, persistent Graves' disease involved antithyroid drugs for over 5 years alongside positive TSH receptor antibodies.

Arm-PCR of CDR3 regions with iRepertoire HTBI primers generated TCR beta libraries. TCRdb reanalysed the multiplex PCR reads using MiXCR and keeps one entry per CDR3 protein. The profile shows 250,000 to 300,000 distinct CDR3 sequences, roughly a fifth of them singletons. The time point denotes: persistent/refractory GD, antithyroid drugs over 5 years with positive TRAb. Extracted RNA from PBMCs served as the source of the TCR library. The receptor's source is a female donor with Graves disease. The sequencing here drew on peripheral blood mononuclear cells (PBMCs), taken when the disease was refractory, from a patient treated with antithyroid drugs.

CDR3 sequence (DNA): TGTGCCAGCACCTCCCCCTACTGGAATGAGCAGTTCTTC. Its protein product is CASTSPYWNEQFF. The rearrangement joins TRBV6-2 or TRBV6-3 to TRBJ2-5; unclear D gene. Matching the DNA end better, TRBJ2-1 makes the J call doubtful. This CDR3 spans 13 amino acids. From germline, CDR1 is MNHEY and CDR2 SVGEGT.